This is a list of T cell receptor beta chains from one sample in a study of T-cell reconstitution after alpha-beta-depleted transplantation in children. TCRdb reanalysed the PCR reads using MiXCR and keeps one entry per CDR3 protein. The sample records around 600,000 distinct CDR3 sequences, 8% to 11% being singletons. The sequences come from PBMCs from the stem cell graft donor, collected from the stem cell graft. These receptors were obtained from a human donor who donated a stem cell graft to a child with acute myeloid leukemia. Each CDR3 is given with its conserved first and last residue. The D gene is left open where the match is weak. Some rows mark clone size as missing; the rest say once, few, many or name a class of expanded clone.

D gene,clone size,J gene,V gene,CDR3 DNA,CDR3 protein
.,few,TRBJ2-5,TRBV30,TGTGCCTGGAGTGTGTTCCAAGAGACCCAGTACTTC,CAWSVFQETQYF
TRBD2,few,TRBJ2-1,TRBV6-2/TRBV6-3,TGTGCCAGCAGTTACTCGAATAACCCTAGCGGGAGTAACGATGAGCAGTTCTTC,CASSYSNNPSGSNDEQFF
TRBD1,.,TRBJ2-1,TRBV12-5,TGTGCTAGTGGCCACCGGGACAGGCCCTCAAGCTCCTACAATGAGCAGTTCTTC,CASGHRDRPSSSYNEQFF
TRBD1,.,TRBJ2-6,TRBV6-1,TGTGCCAGCAAGGGACAGGGTAACTCTGGGGCCAACGTCCTGACTTTC,CASKGQGNSGANVLTF
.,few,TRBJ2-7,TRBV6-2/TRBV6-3,TGTGCCAGCACCCCGCGGGGTAGCCACGAGCAGTACTTC,CASTPRGSHEQYF
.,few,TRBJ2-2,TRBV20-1,TGCAGTGCTAGACGTGCGATTTTGAACACCGGGGAGCTGTTTTTT,CSARRAILNTGELFF
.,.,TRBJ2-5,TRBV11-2,TGTGCCAGCAGCTTAGATTCAGTTTGGGGTAGACTACCGCAAGAGACCCAGTACTTC,CASSLDSVWGRLPQETQYF
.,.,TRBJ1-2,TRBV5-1,TGCGCCAGCAGCTTAAGGGTGAGCGACTATGGCTACACCTTC,CASSLRVSDYGYTF
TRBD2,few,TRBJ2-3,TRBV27,TGTGCCAGCAGTACCGCCTACCCTAGCGGGATGCCGGCAGATACGCAGTATTTT,CASSTAYPSGMPADTQYF
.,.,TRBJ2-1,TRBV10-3,TGTGCCATCAGTGAGTCGGGGGGAGCTGTTTACAATGAGCAGTTCTTC,CAISESGGAVYNEQFF
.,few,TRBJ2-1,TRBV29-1,TGCAGCGTTGTTTCGGGAAACAATGAGCAGTTCTTC,CSVVSGNNEQFF
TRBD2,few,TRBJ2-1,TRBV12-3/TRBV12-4,TGTGCCAGCGAGACTAGCGGGACATACAATGAGCAGTTCTTC,CASETSGTYNEQFF
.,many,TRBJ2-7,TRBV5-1,TGCGCCAGCAGCTTATTGACAGGATCGGACGAGCAGTACTTC,CASSLLTGSDEQYF
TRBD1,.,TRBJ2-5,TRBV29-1,TGCAGCGGTCGACAGGGGACGGAGACCCAGTACTTC,CSGRQGTETQYF
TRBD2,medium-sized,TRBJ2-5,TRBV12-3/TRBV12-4,TGTGCCAGCAGTCTCCGGGGGGAGCTGTACCAAGAGACCCAGTACTTC,CASSLRGELYQETQYF
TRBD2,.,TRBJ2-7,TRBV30,TGTGCCTGGGGCACTAGCGGGAGGGCCTACGAGCAGTACTTC,CAWGTSGRAYEQYF
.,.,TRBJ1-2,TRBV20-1,TGCAGTGGAGCGTGGGACTATGGCTACACCTTC,CSGAWDYGYTF
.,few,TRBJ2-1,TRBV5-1,TGCGCCAGCAGCTTTTTCACGCGTTTGTCCATGCCCTTCTACAATGAGCAGTTCTTC,CASSFFTRLSMPFYNEQFF
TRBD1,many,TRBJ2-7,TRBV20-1,TGCAGTGCTGAACCCGGACAGGGTACGTACGAGCAGTACTTC,CSAEPGQGTYEQYF
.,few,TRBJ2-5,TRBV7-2,TGTGCCAGCAGCCTCCTTCCGGTGCTCGGGGAGACCCAGTACTTC,CASSLLPVLGETQYF
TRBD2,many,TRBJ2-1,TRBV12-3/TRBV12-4,TGTGCCAGCAGTTTAAGCGGGAGGGCCTGGGATGAGCAGTTCTTC,CASSLSGRAWDEQFF
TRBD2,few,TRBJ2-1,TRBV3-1,TGTGCCAGCAGCCATCTAGCGGGACACTCCTACAATGAGCAGTTCTTC,CASSHLAGHSYNEQFF
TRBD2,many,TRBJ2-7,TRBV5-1,TGCGCCAGCAGCTTGAGGGGTGGCGTTAGCGGGTACGAGCAGTACTTC,CASSLRGGVSGYEQYF
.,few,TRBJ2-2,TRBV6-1,TGTGCCAGCAGGGGGCTAGCTGGGTTTAGCGGGGAGCTGTTTTTT,CASRGLAGFSGELFF
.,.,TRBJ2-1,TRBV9,TGTGCCAGCAGCGTAGATCCCTTAGTAGTAGGTGGAACCTCGGAGCAGTTCTTC,CASSVDPLVVGGTSEQFF